These 25 T cell receptor beta chains were all obtained from the same sample, sequenced in a study of technical replicates of blood from several donors. Profiling relied on immunoSEQ multiplex PCR, and the TCRdb table lists in-frame clones only, not all of them. The data contain about 100,000 clones, almost 96% of them seen just once; the ten biggest clones take up about 0.21%. The specimen sequenced was T cells isolated from PBMCs. The source is a human donor in good health.

V gene TRBV28 combines with J gene TRBJ2-7; D may be TRBD2 (5 bases). V shed 8 bases and J shed 5 bases, with 7 bases lying between them. The CDR3 covers 10 residues. CDR1 is MDHEN and CDR2 is SYDVKM in the germline V gene. The CDR3 region has the DNA TGTGCCAGCGGACTTAACGAGCAGTACTTC. As protein: CASGLNEQYF.

The genes are TRBV7-9 and TRBJ1-2, with TRBD1 as a possible D gene (5 bases). V was shortened by 1 base and J by 4 bases, with 13 bases between the two germline ends. Germline CDR1 SEHNR, CDR2 FQNEAQ (reference sequence). This CDR3 has 15 amino acids. The CDR3 sequence is CASSLVLQDSYGYTF. CDR3 nucleotide sequence: TGTGCCAGCAGCTTAGTGCTGCAAGACAGCTATGGCTACACCTTC. The full variable domain, with the rest looked up from reference TRBV7-9 and TRBJ1-2, is DTGVSQNPRHKITKRGQNVTFRCDPISEHNRLYWYRQTLGQGPEFLTYFQNEAQLEKSRLLSDRFSAERPKGSFSTLEIQRTEQGDSAMYLCASSLVLQDSYGYTFGSGTRLTVV.

This chain connects TRBV12-5 to TRBJ2-1; D perhaps matches TRBD2 (6 bases). V was trimmed by 2 bases and J by 3 bases, leaving 17 bases between them. Germline V gives CDR1 LGHNT, CDR2 FRNRAP. The CDR3 length is 17 residues. The DNA of the CDR3 is TGTGCTAGTGGTTTGATGGGGGAGGACCCGAACTACAATGAGCAGTTCTTC. Translation gives CASGLMGEDPNYNEQFF.

The chain uses TRBV4-2 and TRBJ2-7, with 16 bases matching TRBD2. The CDR3 extends over 22 amino acids. Trimming at V came to 4 bases and at J to 0 bases, leaving 18 bases not matched to a gene. In germline, CDR1 is LGHNA, CDR2 YNFKEQ. CDR3 in amino acids: CASSLSLRFGTSGRASSYEQYF. CDR3 in DNA: TGTGCCAGCAGCCTAAGCCTTCGATTTGGGACTAGCGGGAGGGCAAGCTCCTACGAGCAGTACTTC.

CDR3 nucleotide sequence: TGCGCCAGCAGCCTTCGTATTGTCGGGACAGGGGGCGCGAAGAACTACAATGAGCAGTTCTTC. Encoded protein: CASSLRIVGTGGAKNYNEQFF. The rearrangement joins TRBV4-1 to TRBJ2-1; TRBD1 aligns across 12 bases. Germline CDR1 MGHRA, CDR2 YSYEKL. Trimming removed 4 bases from V and 3 bases from J; junction bases left unmatched: 19. The CDR3 runs 21 residues.

The chain employs TRBV27 and TRBJ2-7; tentatively, D is TRBD2 (6 bases). Trimming left V 0 bases short and J 4 bases short, with 7 bases between. This CDR3 region has 13 residues. Per the germline V gene, CDR1 is MNHEY and CDR2 is SMNVEV (reference sequence). CDR3 loop: CASSLSTSYEQYF. CDR3 DNA: TGTGCCAGCAGTTTATCGACTAGTTACGAGCAGTACTTC.

V usage is TRBV19 and J usage is TRBJ1-4, with 9 bases aligning to TRBD1. The CDR3 contains 14 residues. V lost 5 bases, J lost 7 bases, and 5 bases stayed unmatched. Germline V gene data show CDR1 as LNHDA and CDR2 as SQIVND (reference sequence). In DNA, the CDR3 is TGTGCCAGTAGTTTCGGGACAGGGTTTGAAAAACTGTTTTTT. Its protein product is CASSFGTGFEKLFF.

The table lists this clone with a count of one. The genes are TRBV28 and TRBJ2-2; 7 positions agree with TRBD1. With 5 bases clipped from V and 2 bases from J, the junction kept 11 bases outside the gene matches. The germline V gene has CDR1 MDHEN and CDR2 SYDVKM. This CDR3 contains 17 residues. The chain's CDR3 is CASSLTFGTENTGELFF. CDR3 in DNA: TGTGCCAGCAGTCTAACCTTCGGGACAGAAAACACCGGGGAGCTGTTTTTT.

The V gene is TRBV18, the J gene TRBJ2-3; 7 nucleotides agree with TRBD1. Germline V CDR1 and CDR2: KGHSH, LQKENI. There are 14 residues in the CDR3. V shed 2 bases and J 1 base; nucleotides not matched to a gene: 0. This CDR3 is CASSPGQGTDTQYF. The DNA for the CDR3 is TGTGCCAGCTCACCAGGACAGGGCACAGATACGCAGTATTTT.

V gene TRBV19 combines with J gene TRBJ2-7, with 8 bases identical to TRBD1. The junction had 5 bases not matched to a gene; V was cut back by 5 bases and J by 2 bases. This CDR3 is built from 14 residues. The V gene's germline CDR1 is LNHDA and CDR2 SQIVND (reference sequence). This CDR3 is CASSWTGPTYEQYF. The CDR3 DNA reads TGTGCCAGTAGTTGGACAGGGCCTACCTACGAGCAGTACTTC.

The V gene is TRBV5-1, the J gene TRBJ2-1; TRBD1 aligns across 8 bases. J gave up 2 bases and V 4 bases, and 5 bases lay outside the gene matches. CDR3 size: 15 residues. The germline V gene has CDR1 SGHRS and CDR2 YFSETQ. CDR3 in amino acids: CASSEAQGAYNEQFF. CDR3 coding DNA: TGCGCCAGCAGCGAAGCACAGGGGGCCTACAATGAGCAGTTCTTC.

This clone appeared a single time. V and J are TRBV11-3 and TRBJ1-1; D might be TRBD1 (5 bases). The V gene lost 3 bases and the J gene lost 4 bases, with 18 bases spanning the gap. The CDR3 length is 16 residues. The V gene's germline CDR1 is SGHNT and CDR2 YENEEA. The CDR3 protein is CASSLASSGSPTEAFF. The CDR3 DNA reads TGTGCCAGCAGCTTGGCGAGCTCAGGGTCCCCCACTGAAGCTTTCTTT.

V and J are TRBV5-1 and TRBJ1-4; D is perhaps TRBD1 (6 bases). Trimming took 0 bases from V and 9 from J, leaving 9 bases between them. Germline V gene data show CDR1 as SGHRS and CDR2 as YFSETQ. The CDR3 spans 13 residues. The CDR3, as DNA: TGCGCCAGCAGCTTGGGAGACAGGAAAAAACTGTTTTTT. Translation: CASSLGDRKKLFF. The full variable domain, rest sourced from reference TRBV5-1 and TRBJ1-4, is KAGVTQTPRYLIKTRGQQVTLSCSPISGHRSVSWYQQTPGQGLQFLFEYFSETQRNKGNFPGRFSGRQFSNSRSEMNVSTLELGDSALYLCASSLGDRKKLFFGSGTQLSVL.

This clone was seen only a few times. The chain employs TRBV14 and TRBJ1-1; D call uncertain. Trimming removed 3 bases from V and 0 bases from J, with 5 bases in between. CDR1 SGHDN and CDR2 FVKESK come from the germline V gene. The CDR3 is 13 residues long. CDR3 in amino acids: CASSQQMNTEAFF. The CDR3, as DNA: TGTGCCAGCAGCCAGCAGATGAACACTGAAGCTTTCTTT.

The chain uses TRBV27 and TRBJ2-3, with D tentatively TRBD2 (5 bases). The V end was cut by 2 bases, the J end by 7 bases, with 13 bases between. Germline CDR1 is MNHEY and CDR2 is SMNVEV (reference sequence). The length of the CDR3 is 14 residues. The DNA for the CDR3 is TGTGCCAGCAGTTTAGGAGGTGCGCGGTATACGCAGTATTTT. Protein: CASSLGGARYTQYF.

The V call is TRBV9, the J call TRBJ2-3; 8 bases map to TRBD2. After removal of 0 bases from V and 6 bases from J, the junction contained 9 bases not matched to a gene. There are 16 residues in the CDR3. Germline CDR1 reads SGDLS; CDR2 reads YYNGEE. The CDR3 DNA follows: TGTGCCAGCAGCGTAGCAGTGAGCGGGGGAGTGGATACGCAGTATTTT. Protein: CASSVAVSGGVDTQYF.

The rearrangement links TRBV15 to TRBJ1-5, with D possibly being TRBD1 (5 bases). Looked up from germline, CDR1 is LNHNV and CDR2 is YYDKDF (reference sequence). V lost 1 base and J lost 5, with 21 bases in between. The CDR3 spans 18 residues. The CDR3 DNA reads as TGTGCCACCAGCAGAGGGGTTCTCGGGGCGGGGGGTCATCAGCCCCAGCATTTT. Its protein is CATSRGVLGAGGHQPQHF.

J is TRBJ2-2 and V is TRBV27; 7 nucleotides agree with TRBD1. Germline V gene sequence: CDR1 MNHEY, CDR2 SMNVEV (reference sequence). The length of the CDR3 is 13 residues. V shed 6 bases, J shed 5 bases, and the junction held 3 bases outside the gene matches. The CDR3 here is CASRLQGTGELFF. CDR3 sequence (DNA): TGTGCCAGCAGGCTACAGGGGACCGGGGAGCTGTTTTTT.

The chain couples TRBV29-1 to TRBJ2-3, with D possibly being TRBD2 (5 bases). In germline, CDR1 is SQVTM, CDR2 ANQGSEA. Deletions cut 4 bases from V and 0 bases from J, with 8 bases between. This CDR3 is built from 13 residues. CDR3: CSVVSDSTDTQYF. The CDR3 DNA sequence: TGCAGCGTTGTTAGCGACAGCACAGATACGCAGTATTTT.

V is TRBV13 and J is TRBJ2-7, with D maybe TRBD1 (6 bases). The V end was cut by 6 bases, the J end by 2 bases, with 8 bases between. The CDR3 spans 12 residues. Germline CDR1 is PRHDT and CDR2 is FYEKMQ (reference sequence). CDR3 nucleotide sequence: TGTGCCAGCAGTAACAGGGCCTACGAGCAGTACTTC. Translating gives CASSNRAYEQYF.

J is TRBJ1-6 and V is TRBV5-6; the D gene is possibly TRBD1 (6 bases). V lost 0 bases to trimming and J lost 8 bases, with 12 bases between them. Germline assignment: CDR1 SGHDT and CDR2 YYEEEE. The CDR3 is 15 amino acids. The CDR3 DNA follows: TGTGCCAGCAGCTTGGAAGTCAGGGGAGATTCACCCCTCCACTTT. Protein product: CASSLEVRGDSPLHF. The variable domain in full, completed from reference TRBV5-6 and TRBJ1-6, reads DAGVTQSPTHLIKTRGQQVTLRCSPKSGHDTVSWYQQALGQGPQFIFQYYEEEERQRGNFPDRFSGHQFPNYSSELNVNALLLGDSALYLCASSLEVRGDSPLHFGNGTRLTVT.

This clone has a single count. V is TRBV5-4 and J is TRBJ1-3; the D is unclear. In germline, CDR1 is SGHNT, CDR2 YYREEE (reference sequence). Trimming shortened V by 4 bases and J by 9 bases, and 17 bases separated the two germline ends. The CDR3 is made up of 14 amino acids. CDR3 sequence: CASSPTGPRGTIYF. The CDR3 nucleotides are TGTGCCAGCAGCCCGACCGGTCCCCGGGGCACCATATATTTT.

The chain joins TRBV20-1 to TRBJ2-1; D unresolved. V was cut by 3 bases and J by 10 bases, with 10 bases left in between. In germline, CDR1 is DFQATT, CDR2 SNEGSKA (reference sequence). This CDR3 is built from 11 residues. The CDR3 is CSARTLREQFF. CDR3 coding DNA: TGCAGTGCTAGGACTTTAAGGGAGCAGTTCTTC.

This chain joins TRBV19 and TRBJ2-7; TRBD1 matches 7 bases. V was pared by 3 bases and J by 2 bases, with 10 bases of the junction left unmatched. CDR3 size: 16 residues. Germline assignment: CDR1 LNHDA and CDR2 SQIVND (reference sequence). This chain's CDR3 is CASSIVGTGTAYEQYF. The CDR3 DNA reads TGTGCCAGTAGTATCGTCGGCACCGGGACAGCCTACGAGCAGTACTTC.

J is TRBJ2-5 and V is TRBV11-1; TRBD1 is a possible D gene (5 bases). Germline CDR1 and CDR2: SGHAT and FQDESV (reference sequence). The CDR3 spans 13 residues. Trimming stripped 5 bases from V and 5 bases from J, with 12 bases between. CDR3: CASSLGQSETQYF. The CDR3 DNA reads TGTGCCAGCAGCCTTGGACAATCCGAGACCCAGTACTTC.